One sample yielded the 13 T cell receptor beta chains listed below, sequenced in a study (dated by TCRdb to between 2015 and 2017). Library method: 5' RACE. Sequencing used an Illumina MiSeq. The raw public reads went through TCRdb reprocessing: fastp at Q25, MiXCR clone calling, in-frame beta chains kept. Duplicate CDR3 protein sequences are folded into a single record with the most common DNA and genes. A total of just over 60,000 distinct CDR3 sequences appear in this sample, roughly 30% of them only once. The ten largest clones add up to 2.3% of the sample. The sequenced sample was tumor-infiltrating naive CD4+ T cells sorted from the breast tumor. The cell subset or site label, read with the paper, signifies: naive CD4+ T cells, CD4+CD45RA+CD25-. Receptors were obtained from a female donor with breast cancer.

The rearrangement links TRBV4-1 to TRBJ1-5; D unclear. CDR1 MGHRA and CDR2 YSYEKL come from the germline V gene. V was shortened by 1 base and J by 7 bases, with 17 bases between the two germline ends. The CDR3 extends over 16 amino acids. CDR3 bases: TGCGCCAGCAGCCAAGTCCTTAGCGGGGTACCCCAGCCCCAGCATTTT. Its translation: CASSQVLSGVPQPQHF.

This clonotype occurred a few times. This rearrangement joins TRBV2 to TRBJ2-6, with TRBD2 matching over 10 bases. The V segment lost 7 bases and the J segment 0 bases; nucleotides outside the gene matches: 6. Germline CDR1 SNHLY, CDR2 FYNNEI. The CDR3 runs 17 residues. The CDR3, as DNA: TGTGCCAGCAAGGCACTAGCGGGATTCTCTGGGGCCAACGTCCTGACTTTC. This codes for CASKALAGFSGANVLTF.

The rearrangement uses TRBV12-3 or TRBV12-4 and TRBJ1-5; D gene uncertain. Trimming pared 6 bases from V and 4 bases from J, leaving 7 bases between. CDR3 size: 12 residues. For the CDR3, the DNA is TGTGCCAGCAGGTTGAATAATCAGCCCCAGCATTTT. Translating it yields CASRLNNQPQHF.

Remarks on this clonotype: The missing conserved phenylalanine or tryptophan at the end of this CDR3 makes a read error likely. The rearrangement joins TRBV12-3 or TRBV12-4 to TRBJ2-7; D gene uncertain. Trimming cost V 6 bases and J 0 bases, with 12 bases left between them. CDR3 length: 14 amino acids. CDR3 residues: CASSIGDHSYEQYS. The CDR3 bases are TGTGCCAGCAGCATCGGCGACCACTCCTACGAGCAGTACTCC.

The V call is TRBV7-9, the J call TRBJ2-7; 7 bases are a match to TRBD1. The junction had 6 bases not matched to a gene; V was cut back by 1 base and J by 6 bases. Germline V gene lookup returns CDR1 SEHNR and CDR2 FQNEAQ (reference sequence). The CDR3 runs 14 residues. CDR3 residues: CASSLDGQVVEQYF. The CDR3 DNA is TGTGCCAGCAGCTTAGACGGACAGGTTGTCGAGCAGTACTTC.

This chain connects TRBV4-2 to TRBJ2-1; a weak D match, TRBD2 (6 bases). CDR3 size: 15 residues. Germline V gene sequence: CDR1 LGHNA, CDR2 YNFKEQ. V shed 1 base and J shed 13 bases, with 20 bases lying between them. The chain's CDR3 is CASSQGGTGAVEQFF. CDR3 DNA sequence: TGTGCCAGCAGCCAAGGAGGAACGGGAGCTGTTGAACAGTTCTTC.

This clonotype was picked up a small number of times. This chain uses TRBV7-9 with TRBJ1-5, with 7 bases fitting TRBD1. CDR1 is SEHNR and CDR2 is FQNEAQ in the germline V gene (reference sequence). CDR3 size: 14 residues. J gave up 7 bases and V 5 bases, and 8 bases lay outside the gene matches. The CDR3 reads CASSGQVEGQPQHF. CDR3 DNA sequence: TGTGCCAGCAGCGGACAGGTTGAGGGACAGCCCCAGCATTTT.

The chain carries TRBV7-9 and TRBJ2-1; D gene uncertain. The CDR3 consists of 16 residues. Between the trimmed V and J ends, which lost 5 bases and 1 base, there was a span of 15 bases. Germline CDR1 and CDR2: SEHNR and FQNEAQ (reference sequence). The CDR3 sequence: CASSPSRTASYNEQFF. CDR3 in DNA: TGTGCCAGCAGCCCGTCCCGGACCGCGTCCTACAATGAGCAGTTCTTC.

This clonotype was counted a few times. The chain carries TRBV20-1 and TRBJ2-4; unclear D gene. The CDR3 length is 15 residues. The germline V gene has CDR1 DFQATT and CDR2 SNEGSKA (reference sequence). V was clipped by 0 bases and J by 4 bases, with 13 bases between them. CDR3 sequence reads: CSARELGFLKNIQYF. The CDR3 nucleotides read TGCAGTGCTAGAGAGCTTGGCTTTCTAAAAAACATTCAGTACTTC.

This clonotype has just a few counts. This rearrangement joins TRBV6-5 to TRBJ2-4; 11 bases are a match to TRBD2. Germline V lookup: CDR1 MNHEY, CDR2 SVGAGI. This CDR3 comprises 15 residues. Trimming cost V 5 bases and J 5 bases; bases outside gene matches: 5. This chain's CDR3 is CASSKLAGVQNIQYF. CDR3 bases: TGTGCCAGCAGTAAACTAGCGGGAGTTCAAAACATTCAGTACTTC.

This clonotype is termed medium-sized (0.01 to 0.1%). J is TRBJ2-3 and V is TRBV7-9; 11 nucleotides line up with TRBD2. V lost 5 bases to trimming and J lost 2 bases; unmatched junction nucleotides: 6. The CDR3 loop spans 16 amino acids. Germline-derived CDR1 and CDR2 are SEHNR and FQNEAQ (reference sequence). The CDR3 DNA reads TGTGCCAGCAGCCGAGGGACTAGCGGACCCACAGATACGCAGTATTTT. Translating it yields CASSRGTSGPTDTQYF.

The sample holds a few counts of this clonotype. This sequence joins TRBV6-1 and TRBJ1-5; 8 bases agree with TRBD1. The trim removed 6 bases at V and 4 bases at J, leaving 8 bases unmatched. Germline CDR1 is MNHNS and CDR2 is SASEGT. CDR3 size: 15 residues. This CDR3 is CASRFEQGENQPQHF. The CDR3 DNA sequence: TGTGCCAGCAGATTCGAACAGGGGGAAAATCAGCCCCAGCATTTT.

The chain employs TRBV7-2 and TRBJ2-3; 8 bases match TRBD2. CDR3 size: 15 residues. Germline trimming cut 5 bases from V and 3 bases from J; bases unmatched to any gene: 7. Germline CDR1 reads SGHTA; CDR2 reads FQGNSA. The CDR3 region has the DNA TGTGCCAGCAGCCCGGAGACGGGAGGGACAGATACGCAGTATTTT. Translating gives CASSPETGGTDTQYF.